This TCR beta chain is from a study of Ad26.COV2.S vaccination and SARS-CoV-2 variants. Study details: Donor participated within the Ad26.COV2.S arm of the COV1001 trial.

Profiled with immunoSEQ multiplex PCR; TCRdb holds only in-frame clones, not every one. The sample holds around 450,000 clones; about 93% are singletons and the top ten take 10% to 15%. Treatment described: 19 received Ad26.COV2.S at low or high dose, single or two shots; several received placebo; per-sample allocation not given. Collection of the samples took place on day 63 after the first injection of vaccine or placebo. The CDR3 consists of 13 residues. V lost 4 bases, J lost 2 bases, and 6 bases lay in between. This sequence was found in a person aged 18-60 years who received the Ad26.COV2.S COVID-19 vaccine or a placebo. This specimen consisted of peripheral blood, obtained in a trial of Ad26.COV2.S vaccine versus placebo. This chain links TRBV12-3 or TRBV12-4 with TRBJ1-5; D perhaps matches TRBD1 (6 bases). The CDR3: CASSWTGNQPQHF. Here the CDR3 DNA reads TGTGCCAGCAGTTGGACAGGCAATCAGCCCCAGCATTTT.